This T cell receptor (beta chain) came from a study of cytomegalovirus exposure and HLA in healthy donors. A remark on this clone: Antigen specificity is unknown.

The CDR3 contains 16 residues. CDR1 and CDR2 from the germline V gene are SEHNR and FQNEAQ (reference sequence). The junction had 9 bases not matched to a gene; V was cut back by 6 bases and J by 1 base. Points from the study as a whole: TCR beta V- and J-gene trimming, according to a later analysis, was linked to a missense DCLRE1C variant.

Both 60 Vbeta primers and 13 Jbeta primers went into the PCR. TCRdb's table, derived via immunoSEQ multiplex PCR, lists solely in-frame clones and lacks some. This table holds approximately 99,000 clones, 79% found once. The V and J genes are TRBV7-9 and TRBJ2-3; 8 nucleotides match TRBD2. Input material: PBMCs. The source of this sequence is a male donor in good health and CMV-seropositive. DNA of the CDR3: TGTGCCAGCAGTCCTCCGGGACTAGGGGGCACAGATACGCAGTATTTT. Amino acids: CASSPPGLGGTDTQYF.